This T cell receptor beta chain emerged from a study of blood T cell repertoires in COVID-19. This CDR3 comprises 15 residues. The trim removed 0 bases at V and 7 bases at J, leaving 6 bases unmatched. Per the germline V gene, CDR1 is MNHEY and CDR2 is SVGAGI. Authors' methods: Reference gene primer amplification gave nucleated cell count estimates. Sequencing was performed with immunoSEQ multiplex PCR; in TCRdb, only in-frame clones are kept and a portion is missing. That table gives V, J and clone size, and the DNA gave D and trimming. In the table there are some 210,000 clones, roughly 90% of which are singletons.

The receptor was isolated from a woman between 35 and 50 years old with acute or convalescent COVID-19. Sequencing was carried out using peripheral blood. The V call is TRBV6-5, the J call TRBJ1-5, with 7 bases that match TRBD1. CDR3 sequence (DNA): TGTGCCAGCAGTTACTCGAGTACAGGGGCCCAGCCCCAGCATTTT. Translation gives CASSYSSTGAQPQHF.